This T cell receptor beta chain was found in a study of cytomegalovirus exposure and HLA in healthy donors. Primers for the PCR totalled 60 Vbeta and 13 Jbeta. Method: immunoSEQ multiplex PCR; TCRdb's copy keeps in-frame clones and lacks some. The data hold 63,000 or so clones, with around 85% observed a single time. The CDR3 is 15 amino acids. Germline assignment: CDR1 MNHEY and CDR2 SMNVEV (reference sequence). Between the trimmed V and J ends, which lost 7 bases and 4 bases, there was a span of 19 bases. Note on this clone: Its antigen is unidentified.

Whole-study findings and limits: An analysis was carried out later, and it reportedly showed fewer N-insertions in an Asian-associated ancestry cluster than the approximately 700-donor mean.

What was sequenced was PBMCs. The chain joins TRBV27 to TRBJ2-5; D might be TRBD1 (6 bases). This TCR was recovered from a woman aged 25 to 45 in good health and CMV-seronegative. DNA for the CDR3: TGTGCCAGCACCCCAAGTGGGGGCGCGGGAGAGACCCAGTACTTC. Translation gives CASTPSGGAGETQYF.